These T cell receptor beta chains were read from a single sample in a study of CD8+CD57+ T cells in acquired aplastic anemia. Using its own MiXCR run on the reads, TCRdb lists one record per CDR3 protein. The table lists some 180,000 distinct CDR3 sequences, more than 60% of them singletons. The sample was sorted CD4+, CD8+, or CD8+CD57+ T cells (not recorded which) from PBMCs. These TCRs come from a human donor with aplastic anemia. CDR3s include the opening cysteine and the closing phenylalanine or tryptophan. The order of the fields is V gene, J gene, D gene, clone size, CDR3 DNA, CDR3 protein. D genes are given only for firm matches. Rows may omit the clone size; those that give it use once, few, many or a size class.

>TRBV5-1|TRBJ2-7|TRBD2|.
TGCGCCAGCAGCACCCCTAGCGGAACCGAGCAGTACTTC
CASSTPSGTEQYF
>TRBV19|TRBJ1-1|.|.
TGTGTCAGTAGTATGGGGCAGCTCACTGAAGCTCTCTTT
CVSSMGQLTEALF
>TRBV24-1|TRBJ2-5|TRBD1|few
TGTGCCACCAGTGATTTCACGGACAGGGGGCGCGAGACCCAGTACTTC
CATSDFTDRGRETQYF
>TRBV2|TRBJ1-3|.|.
TGTGCCAGTTGGAAAGGCTCTGGAAACACCATATATTTT
CASWKGSGNTIYF
>TRBV2|TRBJ1-6|.|.
TGTGCCAGCAGTGAATGGCGGATGAATTCACCCCTCCACTTT
CASSEWRMNSPLHF
>TRBV7-3|TRBJ2-2|.|.
TGTGCCAGCAGCTTAGGGGTAGGCGGGGAGCTGTTTTTT
CASSLGVGGELFF
>TRBV2|TRBJ2-7|.|.
TGTGCCAGCAGTCGAGGACAACGTGTCCAAGAGATCCAGTACTTC
CASSRGQRVQEIQYF
>TRBV19|TRBJ1-5|.|.
TGTGCCAAAACGGGCCGAGGGTATCAGCCCCAGCATTTT
CAKTGRGYQPQHF
>TRBV7-2|TRBJ1-6|.|.
TGTGCCAGCAGCGTTACCTTCGATTCACCCCTCCACTTT
CASSVTFDSPLHF
>TRBV7-2|TRBJ1-2|.|.
TGTGCCAGCAGCTTAGCGGGGGCTCAGTATGGCTACACCTTC
CASSLAGAQYGYTF
>TRBV29-1|TRBJ2-7|.|few
TGCAGCGTCGAAGCAGTAGGGGAGACGTCCTACGAGCAGTACTTC
CSVEAVGETSYEQYF
>TRBV6-5|TRBJ1-1|.|.
TGTGCCAGCAGCAACAGGAACACTGAAGCTTTCTTT
CASSNRNTEAFF
>TRBV7-3|TRBJ1-4|.|.
TGTGCCAGCAGCGCAGTCGGCCTTAATGAAAAACTGTTTTTT
CASSAVGLNEKLFF
>TRBV2|TRBJ1-1|.|.
TGTGCCAGCAGTTACGTTGGGGTAGGTGTGGGGGAGGGGTCTGAAGCTTTCTTT
CASSYVGVGVGEGSEAFF
>TRBV7-6|TRBJ2-2|.|.
TGTGCCAGCAGCCTAAGACGGAGCACCGGGGAGCTGTTTTTT
CASSLRRSTGELFF
>TRBV2|TRBJ2-5|.|.
TGTGCCAGCACCCGATCGTTTCGAGAGACCCAGTACTTC
CASTRSFRETQYF
>TRBV7-3|TRBJ1-1|.|few
TGTGCCAGCAGCTTATTACCGGAGGCTGAAGCTTTCTTT
CASSLLPEAEAFF
>TRBV7-6|TRBJ2-7|.|once
TGTGCCAGCAGCTTGGAGAGAGTCGAGCAGTACTTC
CASSLERVEQYF
>TRBV7-2|TRBJ1-2|.|.
TGTGCCAGCAGCTTAGTGGGGGGGAACTATGGCTACACCTTC
CASSLVGGNYGYTF
>TRBV24-1|TRBJ1-2|.|.
TGTGCCACCAGTGACCCCCTGCGGAGACAATCCTATGGCTACACCTTC
CATSDPLRRQSYGYTF
>TRBV10-3|TRBJ1-6|.|.
TGTGCCATCAGTGTATCGGGACTCAAGTATAATTCACCCCTCCACTTT
CAISVSGLKYNSPLHF
>TRBV19|TRBJ2-1|.|.
TGTGCCAGTACCACCTCGGACGGTTCTTACAATGAGCAGTTCTTC
CASTTSDGSYNEQFF
>TRBV7-2|TRBJ1-6|.|.
TGTGCCAGCAGCTTAGAGAGCAGTTTTGGATCACCCCTCCACTTT
CASSLESSFGSPLHF
>TRBV12-3/TRBV12-4|TRBJ1-2|TRBD1|.
TGTGCCAGCAGTGGACTAGGACAGGGTCCTAACTATGGCTACACCTTC
CASSGLGQGPNYGYTF
>TRBV7-9|TRBJ1-6|TRBD1|.
TGTGCCAGCAGCCCCGTGGGACAGGGGAAACTCTCCTATAATTCACCCCTCCACTTT
CASSPVGQGKLSYNSPLHF
>TRBV7-7|TRBJ2-2|.|.
TGTGCTAGCAGCCAAGGGGTTGGGAATATTGGGGAGCTGTTTTTT
CASSQGVGNIGELFF
>TRBV2|TRBJ1-2|.|.
TGTGCCAGCACTGTGGGGGGTACTAACTATGGCTACACCTTC
CASTVGGTNYGYTF
>TRBV7-8|TRBJ1-5|.|.
TGTGCCAGCAGCTTTGGGGGACTCAATCAGCCCCAGCATTTT
CASSFGGLNQPQHF
>TRBV7-9|TRBJ2-7|.|many
TGTGCCAGCAGCCATTCCGGGTCGGGGGGCAGTTACTACGAGCAGTACTTC
CASSHSGSGGSYYEQYF
>TRBV2|TRBJ2-5|TRBD2|.
TGTGCCAGCAGATGGATAAGCGGGAGACCCCAAGAGACCCAGTACTTC
CASRWISGRPQETQYF
>TRBV10-3|TRBJ2-1|TRBD1|.
TGTGCCATCAGGGGACAGGGGGCTGAAAATTCCTACAATGAGCAGTTCTTC
CAIRGQGAENSYNEQFF
>TRBV7-2|TRBJ2-7|TRBD1|many
TGTGCCAGCAGCTGGGGGACAGGGGGTGGCTACGAGCAGTACTTC
CASSWGTGGGYEQYF
>TRBV2|TRBJ2-5|.|.
TGCGCCAGCGAACAGCAAGAGACCCAGTACTTC
CASEQQETQYF
>TRBV2|TRBJ2-5|TRBD2|.
TGTGCCAGCAGTGAAGCTAGCGGGGGTGGAGAGACCCAGTACTTC
CASSEASGGGETQYF
>TRBV6-4|TRBJ2-7|TRBD1|.
TGTGCCAGCAGTAGGGACAGGGTCGAGCAGTACTTC
CASSRDRVEQYF
>TRBV20-1|TRBJ1-1|.|.
TGCAGTGCCTCAGCGGGGCGGAGCATGAACACTGAAGCTTTCTTT
CSASAGRSMNTEAFF
>TRBV6-1|TRBJ2-3|.|.
TGTGCCACCGAATCCGGACGACGCACAGATACGCAGTATTTT
CATESGRRTDTQYF
>TRBV29-1|TRBJ2-7|TRBD2|few
TGCAGCGTTGAAGATCCGGGGGGAAGCTCCTACGAGCAGTACTTC
CSVEDPGGSSYEQYF
>TRBV25-1|TRBJ2-7|TRBD2|few
TGTGCCAGCTGGGGGTTGGGCCGCCTGGGACTAGCGGGGGCCTTCTCCTACGAGCAGTACTTC
CASWGLGRLGLAGAFSYEQYF
>TRBV10-2|TRBJ1-2|.|.
TGCGCCAGCAGTGAAGAGGGCAGACAGATGTATGGCTACACCTTC
CASSEEGRQMYGYTF